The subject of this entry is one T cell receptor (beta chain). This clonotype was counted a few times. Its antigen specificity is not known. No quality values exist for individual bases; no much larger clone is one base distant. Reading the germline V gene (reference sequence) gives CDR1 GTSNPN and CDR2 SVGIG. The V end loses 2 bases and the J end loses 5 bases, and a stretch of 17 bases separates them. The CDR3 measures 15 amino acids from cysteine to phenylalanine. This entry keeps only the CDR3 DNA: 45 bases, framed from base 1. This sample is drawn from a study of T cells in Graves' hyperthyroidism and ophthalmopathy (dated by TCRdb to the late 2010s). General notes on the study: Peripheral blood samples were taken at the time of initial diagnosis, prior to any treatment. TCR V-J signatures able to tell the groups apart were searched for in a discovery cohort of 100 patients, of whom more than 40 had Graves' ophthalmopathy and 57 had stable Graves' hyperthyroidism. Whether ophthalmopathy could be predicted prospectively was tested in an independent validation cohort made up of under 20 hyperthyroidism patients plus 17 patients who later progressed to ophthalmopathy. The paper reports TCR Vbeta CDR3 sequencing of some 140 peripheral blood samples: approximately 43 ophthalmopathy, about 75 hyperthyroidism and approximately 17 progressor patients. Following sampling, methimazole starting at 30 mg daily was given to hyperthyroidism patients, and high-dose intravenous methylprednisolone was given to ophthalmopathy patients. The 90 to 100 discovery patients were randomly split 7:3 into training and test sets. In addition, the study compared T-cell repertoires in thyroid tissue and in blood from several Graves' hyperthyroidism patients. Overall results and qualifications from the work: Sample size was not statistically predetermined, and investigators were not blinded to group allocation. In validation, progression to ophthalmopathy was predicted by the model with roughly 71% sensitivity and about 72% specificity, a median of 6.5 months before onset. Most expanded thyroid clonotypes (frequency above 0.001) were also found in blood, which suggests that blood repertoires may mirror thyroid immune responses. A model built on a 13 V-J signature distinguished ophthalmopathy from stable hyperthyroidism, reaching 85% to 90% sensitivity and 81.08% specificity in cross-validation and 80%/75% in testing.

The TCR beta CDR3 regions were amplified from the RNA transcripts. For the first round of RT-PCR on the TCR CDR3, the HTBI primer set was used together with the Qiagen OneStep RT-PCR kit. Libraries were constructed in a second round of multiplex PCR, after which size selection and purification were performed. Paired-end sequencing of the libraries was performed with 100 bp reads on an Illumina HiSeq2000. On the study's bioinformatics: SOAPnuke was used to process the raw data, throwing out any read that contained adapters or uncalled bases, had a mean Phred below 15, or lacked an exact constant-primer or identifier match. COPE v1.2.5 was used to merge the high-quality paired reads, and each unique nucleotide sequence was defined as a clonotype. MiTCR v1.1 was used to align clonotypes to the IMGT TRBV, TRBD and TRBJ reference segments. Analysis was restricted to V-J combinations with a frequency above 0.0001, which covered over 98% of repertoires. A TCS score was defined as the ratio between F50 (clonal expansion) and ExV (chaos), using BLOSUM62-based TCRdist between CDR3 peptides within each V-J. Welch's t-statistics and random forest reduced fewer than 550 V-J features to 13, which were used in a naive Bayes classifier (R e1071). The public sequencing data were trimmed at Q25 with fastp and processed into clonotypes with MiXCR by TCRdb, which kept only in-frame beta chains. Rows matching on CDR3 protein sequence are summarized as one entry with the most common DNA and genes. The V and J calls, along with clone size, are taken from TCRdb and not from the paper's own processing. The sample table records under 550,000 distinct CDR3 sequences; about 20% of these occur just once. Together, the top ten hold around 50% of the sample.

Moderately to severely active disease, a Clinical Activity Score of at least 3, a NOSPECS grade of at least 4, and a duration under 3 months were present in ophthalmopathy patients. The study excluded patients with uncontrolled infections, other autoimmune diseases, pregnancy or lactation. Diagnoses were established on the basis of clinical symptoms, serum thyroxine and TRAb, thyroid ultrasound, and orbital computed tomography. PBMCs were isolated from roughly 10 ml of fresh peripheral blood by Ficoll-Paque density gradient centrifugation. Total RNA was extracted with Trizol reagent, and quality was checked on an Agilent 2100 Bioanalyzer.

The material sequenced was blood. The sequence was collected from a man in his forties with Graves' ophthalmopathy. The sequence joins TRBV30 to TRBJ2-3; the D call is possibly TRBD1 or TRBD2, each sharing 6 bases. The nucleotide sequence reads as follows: TGTGCCTGGAGTCCCCATGGGGGGCGGGAAGATACGCAGTATTTT. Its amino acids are CAWSPHGGREDTQYF.